The T cell receptor (beta chain) under discussion was sequenced for a study of T-cell memory formation after mild COVID-19. Study as a whole: Largely, the TCR clusters proved donor specific. Study results and limitations: Memory sampled before infection contained some responding clones, suggesting cross-reactive memory joined.

A single record per CDR3 protein comes from TCRdb applying MiXCR to the 5' RACE reads. The repertoire has 500,000 to 650,000 distinct CDR3 sequences, less than 25% of them found once; the top ten carry around 9.2%. This clonotype has only a few counts. Its antigen is undetermined. Unmatched junction bases numbered 6, after V lost 1 base and J lost 9 bases. The CDR3 has 15 residues. Germline CDR1 is ENHRY and CDR2 is SYGVKD. The sequencing sample was made of PBMCs or a T cell subset sorted from them (not recorded which). The rearrangement links TRBV10-3 to TRBJ2-1; 10 nucleotides agree with TRBD2. The TCR originated in an adult woman who had mild COVID-19 (a few samples of this study predate the infection). Cell type and time point are not known. Here the CDR3 reads CAISECLAGVCEQFF. The CDR3 DNA is TGTGCCATCAGTGAGTGCCTAGCGGGAGTTTGTGAGCAGTTCTTC.